Presented here are 14 T cell receptor beta chains from one specimen sequenced in a study of T cell responses to AZD1222 COVID-19 vaccine. Data came from immunoSEQ multiplex PCR; TCRdb stores just in-frame clones and leaves some out. In the table there are approximately 180,000 clones, approximately 92% of which are singletons. Sequences were derived from peripheral blood, sampled on day 0 of AZD1222 vaccination. These TCRs come from an adult in good health.

This chain joins TRBV7-9 and TRBJ2-1; D not certain. The germline V and J ends were trimmed by 0 bases and 8 bases, with 11 bases remaining between them. CDR1 and CDR2 from the germline V gene are SEHNR and FQNEAQ (reference sequence). There are 14 residues in the CDR3. The CDR3 sequence: CASSLAETGDEQFF. In nucleotides, the CDR3 is TGTGCCAGCAGCTTAGCCGAAACGGGCGATGAGCAGTTCTTC.

Details on this clone: At the DNA level, this CDR3 is encoded by other sequences in the same sample as well. CDR3 in amino acids: CASSLGGEAFF. The CDR3 DNA is TGTGCCAGCAGTTTAGGGGGAGAAGCTTTCTTT. The rearrangement joins TRBV12-3 or TRBV12-4 to TRBJ1-1; no clear D gene. The CDR3 totals 11 residues. Trimming cost V 1 base and J 8 bases, with 5 bases left between them.

CDR3 residues: CASSLVPGQPQHF. The CDR3 coding sequence is TGTGCCAGCAGCTTAGTTCCCGGGCAGCCCCAGCATTTT. The rearrangement joins TRBV11-2 to TRBJ1-5; D is unresolved. Between the trimmed V and J ends, which lost 1 base and 7 bases, there was a span of 8 bases. The germline gives CDR1 SGHAT, CDR2 FQNNGV. There are 13 residues in the CDR3.

The chain is built from TRBV18 and TRBJ2-5; D is undetermined. The CDR3 is 13 amino acids. Germline CDR1 is KGHSH and CDR2 is LQKENI. Trimming stripped 1 base from V and 3 bases from J, with 6 bases between. The CDR3 bases are TGTGCCAGCTCACCACGGACGAAAGAGACCCAGTACTTC. As protein: CASSPRTKETQYF.

The chain couples TRBV5-6 to TRBJ1-2; TRBD1 agrees at 8 bases. J was trimmed by 8 bases and V by 5 bases; bases with no gene match: 17. CDR1 SGHDT and CDR2 YYEEEE come from the germline V gene. The CDR3 totals 16 residues. In DNA form, the CDR3 reads TGTGCCAGCAGTCCACATCTACGATTAGACAGGGGCGGCTACACCTTC. Its translation: CASSPHLRLDRGGYTF.

The chain employs TRBV5-6 and TRBJ1-1; no firm D call. Trimming stripped 0 bases from V and 10 bases from J, with 10 bases between. This CDR3 is built from 12 residues. The germline CDR1 and CDR2 sequences are SGHDT and YYEEEE. In DNA form, the CDR3 reads TGTGCCAGCAGCTTGGACGTGTCCTCAGCTTTCTTT. As protein: CASSLDVSSAFF.

This clone was observed a single time. The chain combines TRBV9 with TRBJ2-3; TRBD2 matches 15 bases. There are 15 residues in the CDR3. Trimming removed 4 bases from V and 6 bases from J; junction bases left unmatched: 3. CDR1 is SGDLS and CDR2 is YYNGEE in the germline V gene. The CDR3: CASSPGTSGGDTQYF. DNA for the CDR3: TGTGCCAGCAGCCCCGGGACTAGCGGGGGGGATACGCAGTATTTT.

The CDR3 sequence is CASSFAGQGLEKLFF. In nucleotides, the CDR3 is TGTGCCAGCAGTTTTGCAGGACAGGGCCTTGAAAAACTGTTTTTT. The chain couples TRBV6-5 to TRBJ1-4; 8 nucleotides align to TRBD1. Per germline, CDR1 MNHEY and CDR2 SVGAGI. The J segment lost 7 bases and the V segment lost 4 bases, leaving 8 bases of the junction unmatched. CDR3 length: 15 residues.

J is TRBJ1-1 and V is TRBV7-8; 7 positions agree with TRBD1. The CDR3 length is 15 residues. The J segment lost 4 bases and the V segment lost 2 bases, leaving 7 bases of the junction unmatched. The germline gives CDR1 SGHVS, CDR2 FQNEAQ. CDR3: CASSLSTAGGTEAFF. The DNA of the CDR3 is TGTGCCAGCAGCTTATCCACGGCAGGGGGCACTGAAGCTTTCTTT.

As concerns this clone: The same CDR3 is also encoded by other DNA sequences in this sample. V and J are TRBV6-2 or TRBV6-3 and TRBJ1-5; D gene unclear. V dropped 5 bases and J dropped 2 bases, with 10 bases sitting between them. Germline CDR1 and CDR2: MNHEY and SVGEGT. The CDR3 is 14 amino acids. CDR3 sequence: CASSGPRGNQPQHF. Written as DNA, the CDR3 is TGTGCCAGCAGTGGGCCGAGGGGCAATCAGCCCCAGCATTTT.

CDR3 region: CASSLASITDTQYF. In DNA form, the CDR3 reads TGTGCCAGCAGTTTAGCCAGTATCACAGATACGCAGTATTTT. The chain joins TRBV27 to TRBJ2-3; D is ambiguous. From germline, CDR1 is MNHEY and CDR2 SMNVEV (reference sequence). The V end was cut by 2 bases, the J end by 2 bases, with 8 bases between. This CDR3 spans 14 amino acids.

This rearrangement joins TRBV7-9 to TRBJ1-2; a possible D gene is TRBD1 (5 bases). The length of the CDR3 is 13 residues. V lost 1 base to trimming and J lost 8 bases, with 11 bases between them. Germline-derived CDR1 and CDR2 are SEHNR and FQNEAQ (reference sequence). CDR3: CASSLEGERGYTF. For the CDR3, the DNA is TGTGCCAGCAGCTTAGAAGGGGAGAGGGGCTACACCTTC.

This sequence joins TRBV30 and TRBJ1-2; no firm D call. V shed 3 bases and J shed 5 bases, with 10 bases lying between them. The germline gives CDR1 GTSNPN, CDR2 SVGIG (reference sequence). The CDR3 length is 12 residues. CDR3 residues: CAWRLGPYGYTF. In nucleotides, the CDR3 is TGTGCCTGGAGGTTAGGGCCATATGGCTACACCTTC.

The V and J genes are TRBV5-4 and TRBJ1-4; the D gene is possibly TRBD1 (5 bases). The length of the CDR3 is 13 residues. Deletions cut 4 bases from V and 8 bases from J, with 12 bases between. Germline assignment: CDR1 SGHNT and CDR2 YYREEE (reference sequence). The CDR3 protein is CASSPGGGEKLFF. As DNA, the CDR3 is TGTGCCAGCAGCCCCGGGGGTGGGGAAAAACTGTTTTTT.